The T cell receptor (beta chain) described here comes from a study of blood T cell repertoires in COVID-19. Turning to the study itself: PBMCs, B-cell-depleted T cells, or T cells were the source of the cDNA or gDNA that made up the material.

CDR1 and CDR2 (germline): SNHLY, FYNNEI. The CDR3 sequence is 15 residues long. The trim removed 7 bases at V and 7 bases at J, leaving 10 bases unmatched. In the study's own analysis: Reference gene primer amplification yielded estimated nucleated cell counts. TCRdb keeps only in-frame clones here, not all; method: immunoSEQ multiplex PCR. D and trimming were read from the DNA, whereas the V and J calls and clone size are those reported in that table. The sample shows 180,000 or so clones, around 88% of them seen only once. Sequencing was carried out using PBMCs or T cells enriched from blood (not recorded which). V and J are TRBV2 and TRBJ2-1, with 10 nucleotides matching TRBD2. The TCR was taken from a man aged 35-49 years with acute COVID-19. The CDR3: CASTGGTSAQNEQFF. In DNA form, the CDR3 reads TGTGCCAGCACCGGCGGGACTAGCGCCCAAAATGAGCAGTTCTTC.